Described below is a single T cell receptor (beta chain) sequence and its context. The antigen remains undetermined. The method was immunoSEQ multiplex PCR; TCRdb's version includes in-frame clones alone and lacks a portion of them. Of roughly 660,000 clones detected, about 92% appear once; the ten largest clones hold 30% to 40%. This specimen comes from a study of shared clonotypes between healthy human individuals. Study-wide findings and caveats: The authors sampled blood alone, and tissue repertoires likely differ. The small donor group covered limited genetic and exposure diversity.

Per germline, CDR1 SEHNR and CDR2 FQNEAQ (reference sequence). The CDR3 length is 19 residues. Trimming removed 2 bases from V and 1 base from J, with 21 bases in between. Combining CD45RO+ cells with CCR7-negative CD45RA+ TemRA cells gave CD8 memory. This sequence was found in a man younger than 30 in good health. Some clones in this sample may be carry-over from other donors' samples. The chain employs TRBV7-9 and TRBJ2-1; possibly TRBD2 for D (5 bases). The sequencing sample was made of memory CD8+ T cells from PBMCs. Subset described: CD45RO+ cells pooled with CCR7-negative TemRA cells. CDR3 sequence reads: CASSLLLAIPFGSYNEQFF. For the CDR3, the DNA is TGTGCCAGCAGCTTACTTTTAGCGATCCCTTTCGGATCCTACAATGAGCAGTTCTTC.